What follows are 2 T cell receptor beta chains derived from one specimen sequenced in a study of human T cells and chemical hapten exposure (dated by TCRdb to the early 2020s). The time point label, as the study defines it: patch test 3, about 24 weeks after DPC sensitization. Sample treatment or condition, as interpreted from the label and publication: therapeutic diphenylcyclopropenone sensitization with weekly scalp DPC. Library creation used RACE. The sequencing machine was a NextSeq 500. TCRdb took the public reads, trimmed them with fastp at Q25, ran MiXCR for clone calling and kept in-frame beta chains. Under each unique CDR3 protein, matching rows form one entry showing the most common genes and DNA. The sample profile shows 70,000 or so distinct CDR3 sequences; around 10% of them were found once. The ten biggest clones cover 1.4% of the sample. Sequencing was performed on whole blood, taken in connection with sensitization to the hapten diphenylcyclopropenone (DPC). The receptors here all came from a woman aged 45-65 years with alopecia areata. Some clones in this sample may be carry-over from other donors' samples.

This clonotype was seen only a few times. The CDR3 spells CASSQDQGSSGNTIYF. CDR3 nucleotides: TGTGCCAGCAGCCAAGATCAGGGCAGCTCTGGAAACACCATATATTTT. V usage is TRBV3-1 and J usage is TRBJ1-3; tentatively, D is TRBD1 (5 bases). This CDR3 has 16 amino acids. V gave up 0 bases and J gave up 0 bases, with 9 bases separating them. The germline V gene has CDR1 LGHDT and CDR2 YNNKEL (reference sequence).

This clonotype was detected only once. A much larger clone differs by one base, so this may be a read error. J is TRBJ2-1 and V is TRBV7-9; weak D call: TRBD2 (6 bases). The CDR3 contains 11 residues. The V and J ends lost 5 bases and 11 bases respectively, with 10 bases between them. Germline assignment: CDR1 SEHNR and CDR2 FQNEAQ (reference sequence). CDR3 residues: CASSHGGKQFF. The CDR3 region has the DNA TGTGCCAGCAGCCATGGAGGGAAGCAGTTCTTC.